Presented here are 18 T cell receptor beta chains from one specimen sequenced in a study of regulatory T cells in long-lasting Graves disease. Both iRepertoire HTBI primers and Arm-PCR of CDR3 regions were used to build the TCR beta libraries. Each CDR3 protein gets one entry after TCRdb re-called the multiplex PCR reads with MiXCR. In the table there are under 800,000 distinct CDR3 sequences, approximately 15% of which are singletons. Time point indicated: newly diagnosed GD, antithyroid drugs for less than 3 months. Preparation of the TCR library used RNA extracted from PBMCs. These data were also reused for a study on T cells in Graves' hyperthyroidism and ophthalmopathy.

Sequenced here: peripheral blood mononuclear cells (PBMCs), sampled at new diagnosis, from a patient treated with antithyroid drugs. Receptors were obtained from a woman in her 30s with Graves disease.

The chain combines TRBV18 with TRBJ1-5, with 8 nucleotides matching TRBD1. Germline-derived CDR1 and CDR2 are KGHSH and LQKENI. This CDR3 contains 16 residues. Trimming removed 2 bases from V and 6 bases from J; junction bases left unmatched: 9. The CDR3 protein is CASSPLRTGSIQPQHF. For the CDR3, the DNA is TGTGCCAGCTCACCATTACGGACAGGGAGTATTCAGCCCCAGCATTTT.

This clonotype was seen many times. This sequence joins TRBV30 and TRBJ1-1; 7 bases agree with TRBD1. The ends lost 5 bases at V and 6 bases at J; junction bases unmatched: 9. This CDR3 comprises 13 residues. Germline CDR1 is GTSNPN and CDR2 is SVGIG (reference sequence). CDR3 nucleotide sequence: TGTGCCTGGGGGGGACAGCTGGCAGCTGAAGCTTTCTTT. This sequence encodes CAWGGQLAAEAFF.

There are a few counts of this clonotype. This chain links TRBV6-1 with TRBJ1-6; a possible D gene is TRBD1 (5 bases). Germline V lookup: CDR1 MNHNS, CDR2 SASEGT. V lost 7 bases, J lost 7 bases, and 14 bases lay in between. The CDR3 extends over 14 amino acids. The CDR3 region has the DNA TGTGCCAGCAAGCCCGGGACCGTGAATTCACCCCTCCACTTT. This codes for CASKPGTVNSPLHF.

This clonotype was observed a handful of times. CDR3 in DNA: TGTGCCAGCAGCCAATCCGGGGCCCAGCCCCAGCATTTT. This translates into CASSQSGAQPQHF. The genes are TRBV3-1 and TRBJ1-5; D possibly corresponds to TRBD1 (5 bases). The germline gives CDR1 LGHDT, CDR2 YNNKEL (reference sequence). This CDR3 is 13 amino acids long. V was clipped by 2 bases and J by 7 bases, with 9 bases between them.

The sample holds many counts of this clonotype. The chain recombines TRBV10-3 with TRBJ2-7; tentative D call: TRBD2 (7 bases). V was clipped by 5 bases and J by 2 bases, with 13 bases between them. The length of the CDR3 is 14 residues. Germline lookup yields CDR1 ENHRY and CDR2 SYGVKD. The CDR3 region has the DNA TGTGCCATCAGTATTGGGGAGGGGGCCTACGAGCAGTACTTC. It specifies CAISIGEGAYEQYF.

Here the CDR3 reads CASSPGQGRDSPLHF. CDR3 nucleotide sequence: TGCGCCAGCAGCCCAGGACAGGGAAGGGATTCACCCCTCCACTTT. J is TRBJ1-6 and V is TRBV5-1; TRBD1 matches at 8 bases. The V and J ends lost 4 bases and 8 bases, in that order; junction bases with no gene match: 8. The CDR3 spans 15 residues. The germline V gene has CDR1 SGHRS and CDR2 YFSETQ.

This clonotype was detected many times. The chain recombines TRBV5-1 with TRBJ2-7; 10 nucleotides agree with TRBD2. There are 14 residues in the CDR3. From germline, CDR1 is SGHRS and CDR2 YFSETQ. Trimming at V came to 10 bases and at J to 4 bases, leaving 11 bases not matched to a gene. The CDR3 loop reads CASSPLAGIYEQYF. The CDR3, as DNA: TGCGCCTCGAGTCCACTAGCGGGAATTTACGAGCAGTACTTC.

The CDR3 spells CARTGWSYEQYF. The CDR3, as DNA: TGCGCCAGGACAGGGTGGTCCTACGAGCAGTACTTC. This chain connects TRBV5-1 to TRBJ2-7, with 7 bases identical to TRBD1. The CDR3 is 12 amino acids. V lost 8 bases, J lost 1 base, and 3 bases stayed unmatched. The germline gives CDR1 SGHRS, CDR2 YFSETQ.

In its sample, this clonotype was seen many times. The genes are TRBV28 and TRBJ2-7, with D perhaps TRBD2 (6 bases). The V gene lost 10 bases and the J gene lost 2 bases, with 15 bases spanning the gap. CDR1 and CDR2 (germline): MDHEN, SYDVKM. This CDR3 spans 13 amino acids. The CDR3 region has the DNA TGTGCCACCAAGATACCGGGAGCCTACGAGCAGTACTTC. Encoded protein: CATKIPGAYEQYF.

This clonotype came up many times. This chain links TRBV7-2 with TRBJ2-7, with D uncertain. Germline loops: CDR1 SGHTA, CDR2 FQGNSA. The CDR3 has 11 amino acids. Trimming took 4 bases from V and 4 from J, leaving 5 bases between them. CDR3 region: CASSSLYEQYF. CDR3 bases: TGTGCCAGCAGCTCCTTATACGAGCAGTACTTC.

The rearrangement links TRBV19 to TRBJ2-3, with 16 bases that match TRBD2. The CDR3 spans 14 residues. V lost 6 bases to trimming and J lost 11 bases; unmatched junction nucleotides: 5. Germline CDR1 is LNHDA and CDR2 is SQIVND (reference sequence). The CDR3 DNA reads TGTGCCAGTAGGGGACTAGCGGGAGGGCCGGGGCAGTATTTT. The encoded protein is CASRGLAGGPGQYF.

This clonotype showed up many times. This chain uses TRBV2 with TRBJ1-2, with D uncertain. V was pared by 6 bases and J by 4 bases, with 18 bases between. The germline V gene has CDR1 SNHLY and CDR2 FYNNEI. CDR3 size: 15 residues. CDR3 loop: CASRGLVPGSYGYTF. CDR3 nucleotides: TGTGCCAGCAGGGGGTTAGTCCCTGGGTCCTATGGCTACACCTTC.

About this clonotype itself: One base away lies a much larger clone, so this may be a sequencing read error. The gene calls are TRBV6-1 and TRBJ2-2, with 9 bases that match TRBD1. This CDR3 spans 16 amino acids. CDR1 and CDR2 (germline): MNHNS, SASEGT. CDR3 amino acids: CASSRRDRVHTGKLFF. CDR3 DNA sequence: TGTGCCAGCAGTCGAAGGGACAGGGTCCACACCGGGAAGCTGTTTTTT.

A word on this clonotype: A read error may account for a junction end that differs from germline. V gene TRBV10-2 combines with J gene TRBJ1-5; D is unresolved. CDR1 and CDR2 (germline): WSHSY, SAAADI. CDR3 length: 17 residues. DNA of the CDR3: TGTGCCAGCAGTGAAAGGTTGGTTCTTTATAGCAATCAGCCCCAGCATTTT. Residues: CASSERLVLYSNQPQHF.

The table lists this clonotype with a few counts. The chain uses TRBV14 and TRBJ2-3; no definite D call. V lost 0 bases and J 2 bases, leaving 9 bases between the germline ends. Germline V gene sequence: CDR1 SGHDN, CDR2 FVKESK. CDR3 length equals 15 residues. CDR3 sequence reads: CASSQDEFFTDTQYF. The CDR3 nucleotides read TGTGCCAGCAGCCAAGACGAGTTTTTCACAGATACGCAGTATTTT.

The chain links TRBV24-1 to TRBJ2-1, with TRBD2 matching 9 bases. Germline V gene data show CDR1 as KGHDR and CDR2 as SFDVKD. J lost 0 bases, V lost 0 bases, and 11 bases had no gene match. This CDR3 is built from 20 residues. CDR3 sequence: CATSDLSGPGSGSSYNEQFF. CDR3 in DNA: TGTGCCACCAGTGATTTGTCGGGGCCGGGTAGCGGGAGCTCCTACAATGAGCAGTTCTTC.

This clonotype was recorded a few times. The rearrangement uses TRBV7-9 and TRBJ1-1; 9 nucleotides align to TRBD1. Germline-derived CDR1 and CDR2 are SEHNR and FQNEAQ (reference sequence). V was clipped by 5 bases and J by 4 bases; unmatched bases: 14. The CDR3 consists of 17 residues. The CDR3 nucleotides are TGTGCCAGCAGCACCCGACAGGGGGGTAGTCGAGGCACTGAAGCTTTCTTT. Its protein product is CASSTRQGGSRGTEAFF.

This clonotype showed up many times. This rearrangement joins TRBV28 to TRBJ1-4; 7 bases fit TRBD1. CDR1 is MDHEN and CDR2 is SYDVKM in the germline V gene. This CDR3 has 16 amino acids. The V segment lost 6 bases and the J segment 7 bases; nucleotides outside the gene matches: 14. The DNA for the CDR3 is TGTGCCAGCAGGGACTTAGACAGGGCTAGGAGTGAAAAACTGTTTTTT. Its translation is CASRDLDRARSEKLFF.